The 21 T cell receptor beta chains listed next were all sequenced from one sample in a study of blood T cell repertoires in COVID-19. Produced via immunoSEQ multiplex PCR; TCRdb's table is partial and in-frame only. This repertoire shows 110,000 to 150,000 clones, just over 85% found once; its top ten account for about 4.5%. The sample consisted of PBMCs or T cells enriched from blood (not recorded which). Receptors were obtained from a man aged 50 to 59 who had recovered from COVID-19.

This clone was counted ten times or more. The rearrangement links TRBV19 to TRBJ1-1, with 7 positions matching TRBD1. The ends lost 1 base at V and 0 bases at J; junction bases unmatched: 2. The CDR3 spans 15 residues. Germline CDR1 reads LNHDA; CDR2 reads SQIVND (reference sequence). In DNA form, the CDR3 reads TGTGCCAGTAGTATAGGACAGGGAATGAACACTGAAGCTTTCTTT. Protein product: CASSIGQGMNTEAFF.

The rearrangement joins TRBV18 to TRBJ2-1; D possibly corresponds to TRBD2 (6 bases). The V end lost 3 bases, the J end lost 0 bases, and 12 bases lay between the germline ends. CDR3 length: 16 amino acids. The germline gives CDR1 KGHSH, CDR2 LQKENI. CDR3 sequence (DNA): TGTGCCAGCTCACCGTTTTCTAGCGCCTCCTACAATGAGCAGTTCTTC. Translation: CASSPFSSASYNEQFF.

This chain joins TRBV13 and TRBJ2-1, with D maybe TRBD2 (6 bases). V lost 5 bases and J lost 3, with 11 bases in between. In germline, CDR1 is PRHDT, CDR2 FYEKMQ (reference sequence). This CDR3 region has 14 residues. The DNA of the CDR3 is TGTGCCAGCAGCGTTGGCGGGGACTACAATGAGCAGTTCTTC. This encodes CASSVGGDYNEQFF.

The genes are TRBV7-2 and TRBJ1-3; unclear D gene. There are 14 residues in the CDR3. Germline CDR1 reads SGHTA; CDR2 reads FQGNSA. The V gene lost 2 bases and the J gene lost 3 bases, with 8 bases spanning the gap. The CDR3 here is CASSLKGDGNTIYF. In DNA form, the CDR3 reads TGTGCCAGCAGCTTAAAGGGAGATGGAAACACCATATATTTT.

The gene calls are TRBV6-6 and TRBJ2-3, with a weak D call TRBD2 (5 bases). Trimming removed 5 bases from V and 6 bases from J, with 9 bases in between. Germline V gene sequence: CDR1 MNHNY, CDR2 SVGAGI (reference sequence). This CDR3 comprises 12 residues. In DNA, the CDR3 is TGTGCCAGCAGTAAACTAGTGGATACGCAGTATTTT. Its protein is CASSKLVDTQYF.

The chain is built from TRBV7-2 and TRBJ2-7; TRBD1 aligns across 7 bases. Looked up from germline, CDR1 is SGHTA and CDR2 is FQGNSA. Unmatched junction bases numbered 6, after V lost 4 bases and J lost 9 bases. The CDR3 spans 12 residues. The CDR3 nucleotides are TGTGCCAGCAGCTCCACAGACAGGGTGCAGTACGTC. Residues: CASSSTDRVQYV.

The chain links TRBV5-1 to TRBJ2-2, with 8 bases fitting TRBD1. J was trimmed by 5 bases and V by 0 bases; bases with no gene match: 6. The CDR3 consists of 16 residues. The germline V gene has CDR1 SGHRS and CDR2 YFSETQ. The CDR3 reads CASSLAGQGATGELFF. CDR3 sequence (DNA): TGCGCCAGCAGCTTGGCCGGGCAGGGGGCTACCGGGGAGCTGTTTTTT. The variable domain in full, with the rest retrieved from reference TRBV5-1 and TRBJ2-2, is KAGVTQTPRYLIKTRGQQVTLSCSPISGHRSVSWYQQTPGQGLQFLFEYFSETQRNKGNFPGRFSGRQFSNSRSEMNVSTLELGDSALYLCASSLAGQGATGELFFGEGSRLTVL.

CDR3 protein: CAWRGGANTEAFF. The CDR3 DNA is TGTGCCTGGAGGGGTGGGGCGAACACTGAAGCTTTCTTT. V usage is TRBV30 and J usage is TRBJ1-1, with a tentative D call TRBD1 (5 bases). There are 13 residues in the CDR3. V dropped 3 bases and J dropped 1 base, with 9 bases sitting between them. CDR1 GTSNPN and CDR2 SVGIG come from the germline V gene (reference sequence).

The rearrangement joins TRBV28 to TRBJ2-4; D remains ambiguous. There are 14 residues in the CDR3. Per germline, CDR1 MDHEN and CDR2 SYDVKM. Between the trimmed V and J ends, which lost 5 bases and 2 bases, there was a span of 10 bases. CDR3 in amino acids: CASSPPGSKNIQYF. The CDR3 bases are TGTGCCAGCAGTCCCCCAGGTTCCAAAAACATTCAGTACTTC.

This chain connects TRBV7-2 to TRBJ2-2; the D gene is possibly TRBD2 (5 bases). With 5 bases removed from V and 7 bases from J, the gap between germline ends came to 11 bases. The CDR3 runs to 13 residues. Germline V CDR1 and CDR2: SGHTA, FQGNSA. CDR3 protein: CASSARGSGELFF. For the CDR3, the DNA is TGTGCCAGCAGCGCCCGGGGAAGCGGGGAGCTGTTTTTT.

The chain joins TRBV5-1 to TRBJ2-3; D is perhaps TRBD1 (7 bases). This CDR3 has 16 residues. Germline values: CDR1 SGHRS, CDR2 YFSETQ. Trimming cost V 2 bases and J 4 bases, with 17 bases left between them. The CDR3 reads CASSLGQGGVADTQYF. CDR3 nucleotides: TGCGCCAGCAGCTTAGGCCAGGGGGGTGTCGCAGATACGCAGTATTTT.

V usage is TRBV5-6 and J usage is TRBJ2-5, with D perhaps matching TRBD1 (6 bases). V was cut by 0 bases and J by 2 bases, with 14 bases left in between. CDR3 size: 16 residues. Per germline, CDR1 SGHDT and CDR2 YYEEEE. The CDR3 bases are TGTGCCAGCAGCTTGGCCTGGGGACAAGCGCAAGAGACCCAGTACTTC. Translated, it gives CASSLAWGQAQETQYF.

The V and J genes are TRBV27 and TRBJ1-2, with no clear D. In germline, CDR1 is MNHEY, CDR2 SMNVEV (reference sequence). The germline V and J ends were trimmed by 9 bases and 3 bases, with 14 bases remaining between them. The length of the CDR3 is 13 residues. The CDR3 DNA reads as TGTGCCAGTCGGCGGGGAAAAGACTATGGCTACACCTTC. Protein: CASRRGKDYGYTF.

V usage is TRBV7-8 and J usage is TRBJ1-5; 11 bases are shared with TRBD1. This CDR3 is built from 16 residues. V lost 5 bases, J lost 5 bases, and 8 bases stayed unmatched. The germline CDR1 and CDR2 sequences are SGHVS and FQNEAQ. CDR3: CASSRLPGQGDQPQHF. Here the CDR3 DNA reads TGTGCCAGCAGCCGCCTACCGGGACAGGGGGATCAGCCCCAGCATTTT.

This clone was seen a few times. The V gene is TRBV30, the J gene TRBJ2-7, with no clear D. The V end lost 4 bases, the J end lost 2 bases, and 15 bases lay between the germline ends. The CDR3 extends over 14 amino acids. Germline CDR1 reads GTSNPN; CDR2 reads SVGIG (reference sequence). The CDR3 DNA reads TGTGCCTGGATCGGCGGCACCTCCACCTACGAGCAGTACTTC. It specifies CAWIGGTSTYEQYF.

This sequence joins TRBV6-2 or TRBV6-3 and TRBJ2-2; TRBD2 is a possible D gene (6 bases). The CDR3 covers 15 residues. Between the trimmed V and J ends, which lost 4 bases and 0 bases, there was a span of 9 bases. Germline values: CDR1 MNHEY, CDR2 SVGEGT. The chain's CDR3 is CASSSRLANTGELFF. The CDR3 DNA reads TGTGCCAGCAGTTCCCGACTAGCGAACACCGGGGAGCTGTTTTTT.

V usage is TRBV6-6 and J usage is TRBJ2-7, with TRBD1 matching 10 bases. The germline gives CDR1 MNHNY, CDR2 SVGAGI (reference sequence). CDR3 length: 15 amino acids. The J segment lost 1 base and the V segment lost 7 bases, leaving 7 bases of the junction unmatched. The CDR3 protein is CASKPPGQGSYEQYV. CDR3 in DNA: TGTGCCAGCAAACCCCCGGGACAGGGGTCCTACGAGCAGTACGTC.

The chain uses TRBV6-2 or TRBV6-3 and TRBJ1-5, with 9 nucleotides matching TRBD1. Germline trimming cut 2 bases from V and 7 bases from J; bases unmatched to any gene: 9. Germline CDR1 reads MNHEY; CDR2 reads SVGEGT. The CDR3 runs to 16 residues. The CDR3 loop is CASSYGAGQGSQPQHF. The DNA of the CDR3 is TGTGCCAGCAGTTACGGGGCCGGACAGGGGTCCCAGCCCCAGCATTTT.

The rearrangement joins TRBV4-3 to TRBJ2-3, with 9 bases lining up with TRBD1. The germline gives CDR1 LGHNA, CDR2 YSLEER. V shed 1 base and J 4 bases; nucleotides not matched to a gene: 9. There are 17 residues in the CDR3. The CDR3 loop reads CASSQGWGQGGSDTQYF. The CDR3 DNA is TGCGCCAGCAGCCAAGGTTGGGGACAGGGAGGCTCAGATACGCAGTATTTT.

The J gene is TRBJ1-2, the V gene TRBV6-6, with a possible D match to TRBD1 (5 bases). CDR3 length: 15 amino acids. Germline CDR1 MNHNY, CDR2 SVGAGI (reference sequence). The ends were cut back, 0 bases at V and 1 base at J, with 9 bases in the middle. CDR3: CASSYSTGLNYGYTF. The CDR3 DNA reads TGTGCCAGCAGTTACTCAACGGGACTTAACTATGGCTACACCTTC.

A word on this clone: The junction shows a germline mismatch at one end, possibly a read error. V is TRBV7-7 and J is TRBJ2-5; 8 bases agree with TRBD1. Germline values: CDR1 SSHAT, CDR2 FNYEAQ (reference sequence). The CDR3 runs 15 residues. CDR3 protein: CASSLGPTGGETQYF. The CDR3 region has the DNA TGTGCTAGCAGCTTGGGGCCTACAGGGGGAGAGACCCAGTACTTC.